The entry below describes one T cell receptor (beta chain). Its antigen is unidentified. The sample originates from a study of memory CD4+ T cells and cytomegalovirus serostatus. The overall study: Of the healthy Belgian adults, 9 were CMV seropositive and 20 to 30 seronegative.

CDR1 MNHNY and CDR2 SVGAGI come from the germline V gene (reference sequence). CDR3 size: 13 residues. V was trimmed by 5 bases and J by 4 bases, leaving 9 bases between them. General observations from the study: CD4+ memory repertoires contained 67 of 164 reported CMV TCRbeta sequences.

The sort gate was single viable CD3+CD4+CD8-CD45RO+ cells for memory CD4+ T cells. Serostatus was set by detecting CMV pp150, pp28, p38, p52 IgG. In the original processing: Out-of-frame sequences were removed, leaving 2,000,000 or so distinct TCRbeta sequences. Assay used: immunoSEQ multiplex PCR; TCRdb lists only in-frame clones, some missing. The V and J calls and clone size come from that table; D and trimming were worked out from the DNA. This sample has under 75,000 clones, with over 60% found just once. The receptor comes from an adult in good health and CMV-seronegative. Some clones in this sample may be carry-over from other donors' samples. The rearrangement joins TRBV6-6 to TRBJ1-5; no clear D. Sequencing input: memory CD4+ T cells from blood. This CDR3 reads CASSAEGNQPQHF. CDR3 DNA sequence: TGTGCCAGCAGTGCCGAGGGAAATCAGCCCCAGCATTTT.